A selection of T cell receptor beta chains follows, all from one sample in a study of shared clonotypes between healthy human individuals. Clones were read by immunoSEQ multiplex PCR, and TCRdb kept only the in-frame ones, dropping some. The sample yields roughly 650,000 clones, 97% seen once. Sequencing was carried out using naive CD4+ T cells sorted from blood. These receptors originate from a woman in her thirties in good health. Both conserved end residues are part of each CDR3. Fields, in order: V gene, J gene, D gene, clone size, CDR3 DNA, CDR3 protein. D genes are given only for firm matches. The size entry is marked missing in some rows and otherwise reads once, few, many or a size class.

TRBV29-1	TRBJ2-1	.	.	TGCAGCGTATGGGTCCGGGCCCCGCCCGATGAGCAGTTCTTC	CSVWVRAPPDEQFF
TRBV28	TRBJ2-7	.	.	TGTGCCAGCAGCCTAGCTCGGTTCGAGCAGTACTTC	CASSLARFEQYF
TRBV9	TRBJ2-3	TRBD1	.	TGTGCCAGCAGCGCCGGACAGGACAGCACAGATACGCAGTATTTT	CASSAGQDSTDTQYF
TRBV28	TRBJ2-7	TRBD2	.	TGTGCCAGCAGTTTGCGCGGGAGGCCTCCCTACGAGCAGTACTTC	CASSLRGRPPYEQYF
TRBV6-4	TRBJ2-1	TRBD2	once	TGTGCCAGCAGCGCCCCCCCCCGCGGGAGGGATTACAATGAGCAGTTCTTC	CASSAPPRGRDYNEQFF
TRBV20-1	TRBJ1-1	.	few	TGCAGTGTGGAGGGGACCACTGAAGCTTTCTTT	CSVEGTTEAFF
TRBV30	TRBJ2-5	TRBD1	.	TGTGCCTGGAGTGTGGGACAGGGAGCTACGGGGACCCAGTACTTC	CAWSVGQGATGTQYF
TRBV19	TRBJ1-1	TRBD1	.	TGTGCCAGTACCCTGATGACAGGGCCTCACACTGAAGCTTTCTTT	CASTLMTGPHTEAFF
TRBV7-2	TRBJ1-1	TRBD1	.	TGTGCCAGCAGCTCAAAAACAGGGGTGGACACTGAAGCTTTCTTT	CASSSKTGVDTEAFF
TRBV7-9	TRBJ2-7	.	.	TGTGCCAGCAGCTTAAGGGACTCTCCCTACGAGCAGTACTTC	CASSLRDSPYEQYF
TRBV6-4	TRBJ1-1	.	.	TGTGCCAGCAGCTGGGAGGGAGGCACTGAAGCTTTCTTT	CASSWEGGTEAFF
TRBV28	TRBJ2-4	.	.	TGTGCCAGCACCCGGGGGATTGGCAATTCCAAAAACATTCAGTACTTC	CASTRGIGNSKNIQYF
TRBV4-1	TRBJ1-3	.	.	TGCGCCAGCAGCCAAGTTCCGAGCTCTGGAAACACCATATATTTT	CASSQVPSSGNTIYF
TRBV28	TRBJ2-4	.	.	TGTGCCAGCAGTTTAAGGGGCGCCAAAAACATTCAGTACTTC	CASSLRGAKNIQYF
TRBV18	TRBJ1-4	TRBD1	once	TGTGCCAGCTCGAGAATGGACAGGGAAGGCGAAAAACTGTTTTTT	CASSRMDREGEKLFF
TRBV21-1	TRBJ1-5	.	.	TGTGCCAGCAGCAAAATTAACATTAGAGGGAGCCATCAGCCCCAGCATTTT	CASSKINIRGSHQPQHF
TRBV2	TRBJ2-7	TRBD1	.	TGTGCCAGCAGTTTGGGACAGGGAGTCTACGAGCAGTACTTC	CASSLGQGVYEQYF
TRBV14	TRBJ2-2	TRBD1	.	TGTGCCAGCAGACAGGGGGCATGGGACACCGGGGAGCTGTTTTTT	CASRQGAWDTGELFF
TRBV7-8	TRBJ2-3	.	once	TGTGCCAGCAGCAGCCAGGGACTCTCAGGAGATACGCAGTATTTT	CASSSQGLSGDTQYF
TRBV28	TRBJ2-3	TRBD1	.	TGTGCCAGCAGAAGATACAGGGGGACAGCCACAGATACGCAGTATTTT	CASRRYRGTATDTQYF
TRBV2	TRBJ2-7	TRBD1	.	TGTGCCAGCAGACAGGGGTCCTACGAGCAGTACTTC	CASRQGSYEQYF
TRBV12-5	TRBJ1-2	TRBD1	.	TGTGCTAGTGGTTTGGGTCAGGGGGCGAATGGCTACACCTTC	CASGLGQGANGYTF
TRBV14	TRBJ1-1	.	.	TGTGCCAGCAGCTTTAGTACGAGGGCCACCACTGAAGCTTTCTTT	CASSFSTRATTEAFF
TRBV4-1	TRBJ2-1	TRBD2	.	TGCGCCAGCAGCCAAGATCGAGGAGGGGTAGGAGGGAGGGCCGGGAATGAGCAGTTCTTC	CASSQDRGGVGGRAGNEQFF
TRBV5-1	TRBJ2-7	.	.	TGCGCCAGCAGAATCGGCGCATTCGAAGCCTACGAGCAGTACTTC	CASRIGAFEAYEQYF
TRBV4-1	TRBJ2-3	TRBD1	.	TGCGCCAGCAGCCAACTCCGGGACAGCAGCACAGATACGCAGTATTTT	CASSQLRDSSTDTQYF
TRBV25-1	TRBJ2-7	.	once	TGTGCCAGCAGTGAAGCGGGACCCTCCTACGAGCAGTACTTC	CASSEAGPSYEQYF
TRBV5-8	TRBJ1-1	.	.	TGTGCCAGCAGCTTGGCCGAAGTCCCAAACACTGAAGCTTTCTTT	CASSLAEVPNTEAFF
TRBV19	TRBJ1-3	.	.	TGTGCCAGTAGCACGACAGTGTTAAGCTTGATCTCTGGAAACACCATATATTTT	CASSTTVLSLISGNTIYF
TRBV11-2	TRBJ2-3	TRBD2	.	TGTGCCAGCAGCGGGACGGGGGGTCTCACAGATACGCAGTATTTT	CASSGTGGLTDTQYF
TRBV7-9	TRBJ2-7	.	once	TGTGCCAGCAGCTTAGGGAGGTCGTACGAGCAGTACTTC	CASSLGRSYEQYF
TRBV2	TRBJ2-5	.	.	TGTGCCAGCACAACACCCGGGCGGGAGACCCAGTACTTC	CASTTPGRETQYF
TRBV9	TRBJ2-5	TRBD2	.	TGTGCCAGCAGCTTCGGGGGACTAGCGGGGGAAGAGACCCAGTACTTC	CASSFGGLAGEETQYF
TRBV28	TRBJ2-7	TRBD2	.	TGTGCCAGCAGTGGGACTAACCCTGGGGGGCAGTACTTC	CASSGTNPGGQYF
TRBV10-3	TRBJ2-3	TRBD2	once	TGTGCCATCAGTGCGGGGGAGGGAGATACGCAGTATTTT	CAISAGEGDTQYF
TRBV11-2	TRBJ1-1	.	.	TGTGCCAGCAGCTTAGTCGGGGCGGGAAACACTGAAGCTTTCTTT	CASSLVGAGNTEAFF
TRBV5-4	TRBJ2-7	TRBD1	.	TGTGCCAGCAGTCTGGACAGGGGGTCCTACGAGCAGTACTTC	CASSLDRGSYEQYF
TRBV6-1	TRBJ1-1	.	.	TGTGCCAGCAGTGTCAGGGCCTACAGCACTGAAGCTTTCTTT	CASSVRAYSTEAFF
TRBV28	TRBJ1-4	TRBD1	.	TGTGCCAGCAGTTTATTACAGGGGGCGACTAATGAAAAACTGTTTTTT	CASSLLQGATNEKLFF
TRBV21-1	TRBJ1-4	.	.	TGTGCCAGCAGCAAAACCCCCCCCGGTCAGGAAAAACTGTTTTTT	CASSKTPPGQEKLFF
TRBV7-2	TRBJ2-7	TRBD2	.	TGTGCCAGCAGCTTAGCCGCGGGAGAGGGGTACGAGCAGTACTTC	CASSLAAGEGYEQYF
TRBV11-2	TRBJ2-2	TRBD2	.	TGTGCCAGCAGCTTTGGACTAGCGGGGTGGGACACCGGGGAGCTGTTTTTT	CASSFGLAGWDTGELFF
TRBV7-6	TRBJ2-5	TRBD2	.	TGTGCCAGCAGGGTAGCGGGAGCAGAGACCCAGTACTTC	CASRVAGAETQYF
TRBV10-2	TRBJ1-2	.	.	TGCGCCAGCAGTGAGATGCGGGGGAGTGGCTACACCTTC	CASSEMRGSGYTF
TRBV27	TRBJ2-7	TRBD2	.	TGTGCCAGCAGTCCCGTCCGTAGTTGGAGACTAGCGGGAGGGTACTACGAGCAGTACTTC	CASSPVRSWRLAGGYYEQYF
TRBV29-1	TRBJ1-1	TRBD1	.	TGCAGCGTTGAGAGGGACAGGCCGAACACTGAAGCTTTCTTT	CSVERDRPNTEAFF
TRBV2	TRBJ2-2	TRBD1	.	TGTGCCAGCAGGCGACAGGGGGCCGTCACCGGGGAGCTGTTTTTT	CASRRQGAVTGELFF
TRBV7-2	TRBJ2-2	TRBD2	.	TGTGCCAGCAGCTTAGGACTAGGACTAGCGGGAGACACCGGGGAGCTGTTTTTT	CASSLGLGLAGDTGELFF
TRBV7-9	TRBJ2-5	.	.	TGTGCCAGCAGCTTCATCCCGAAAGAGACCCAGTACTTC	CASSFIPKETQYF
TRBV5-1	TRBJ2-3	TRBD2	.	TGCGCCAGCAGCTTGGTGGGCGGGAGAGGCACAGATACGCAGTATTTT	CASSLVGGRGTDTQYF